Listed here are 20 T cell receptor beta chains from one sample, sequenced in a study of cytomegalovirus exposure and HLA in healthy donors. This PCR relied on a set of 60 Vbeta primers and 13 Jbeta primers. The assay was immunoSEQ multiplex PCR, and TCRdb's table has in-frame clones only and misses some. This table holds some 150,000 clones, approximately 78% found once. The specimen was PBMCs. These TCRs come from a woman between 50 and 59 years old in good health and CMV-seropositive.

The V gene is TRBV4-1, the J gene TRBJ2-7; 8 nucleotides agree with TRBD2. This CDR3 is built from 17 residues. V was pared by 1 base and J by 1 base, with 9 bases of the junction left unmatched. From germline, CDR1 is MGHRA and CDR2 YSYEKL. This CDR3 reads CASSQGPRAGGSYEQYF. The CDR3 DNA reads TGCGCCAGCAGCCAAGGGCCTCGGGCGGGAGGTTCCTACGAGCAGTACTTC.

The chain links TRBV6-6 to TRBJ2-1, with 13 bases lining up with TRBD2. The V gene end was trimmed by 4 bases and the J gene end by 10 bases; junction bases not matched to a gene: 4. This CDR3 has 14 residues. CDR1 MNHNY and CDR2 SVGAGI come from the germline V gene (reference sequence). Here the CDR3 DNA reads TGTGCCAGCAGTTTAGGACTAGCGGGAGCGGAGCAGTTCTTC. Its translation is CASSLGLAGAEQFF.

V usage is TRBV7-8 and J usage is TRBJ1-1; TRBD1 agrees at 7 bases. The germline gives CDR1 SGHVS, CDR2 FQNEAQ. V gave up 1 base and J gave up 3 bases; unmatched junction bases: 5. CDR3 length equals 15 residues. CDR3 loop: CASSLDRGRDTEAFF. In nucleotides, the CDR3 is TGTGCCAGCAGCTTAGACAGGGGAAGGGACACTGAAGCTTTCTTT.

This chain links TRBV7-3 with TRBJ2-3; possible D gene TRBD1, 6 bases. CDR1 is SGHTA and CDR2 is FQGTGA in the germline V gene. The CDR3 has 14 amino acids. With 2 bases removed from V and 9 bases from J, the gap between germline ends came to 15 bases. CDR3 in DNA: TGTGCCAGCAGCTTATCCCGGGGACAAGGCACGCAGTATTTT. Its protein is CASSLSRGQGTQYF.

This clone was picked up one time. The chain carries TRBV6-1 and TRBJ1-1, with 10 bases lining up with TRBD1. V shed 0 bases, J shed 5 bases, and the junction held 3 bases outside the gene matches. The CDR3 spans 15 residues. Germline CDR1 MNHNS, CDR2 SASEGT. The CDR3 loop is CASSEADRGGTEAFF. The DNA for the CDR3 is TGTGCCAGCAGTGAAGCGGACAGGGGGGGGACTGAAGCTTTCTTT.

This clone appeared once. The chain carries TRBV6-6 and TRBJ2-3, with D possibly matching TRBD2 (6 bases). The germline V and J ends were trimmed by 2 bases and 5 bases, with 14 bases remaining between them. The CDR3 has 15 residues. Germline CDR1 MNHNY, CDR2 SVGAGI (reference sequence). CDR3 sequence: CASSYGRGVVDTQYF. CDR3 in DNA: TGTGCCAGCAGTTACGGCCGCGGGGTCGTAGATACGCAGTATTTT.

In this sample, this clone turned up a few times. V usage is TRBV5-1 and J usage is TRBJ2-3; D may be TRBD2 (7 bases). Trimming took off 5 bases at V and 5 bases at J, with 15 bases between the two ends. The CDR3 runs 14 residues. Germline V CDR1 and CDR2: SGHRS, YFSETQ. CDR3 nucleotides: TGCGCCAGCAGAAGGGAGGGGGGTCTAGATACGCAGTATTTT. This encodes CASRREGGLDTQYF.

The genes are TRBV10-2 and TRBJ2-7, with TRBD2 matching over 13 bases. Germline assignment: CDR1 WSHSY and CDR2 SAAADI. Losses at the gene ends were 8 bases for V and 3 bases for J; bases not matched to a gene: 10. The CDR3 has 16 amino acids. This CDR3 is CASAPLAGGLVYEQYF. DNA for the CDR3: TGCGCCAGCGCACCACTAGCGGGGGGGTTGGTCTACGAGCAGTACTTC.

The V and J genes are TRBV10-3 and TRBJ2-3, with 10 bases that match TRBD2. The CDR3 contains 15 residues. Trimming removed 8 bases from V and 2 bases from J; junction bases left unmatched: 7. Germline V gene data show CDR1 as ENHRY and CDR2 as SYGVKD. CDR3 nucleotide sequence: TGTGCCATCCAGCAACTAGCGGGGCTCACAGATACGCAGTATTTT. It is translated as CAIQQLAGLTDTQYF.

J is TRBJ2-1 and V is TRBV5-1; 8 nucleotides agree with TRBD2. The CDR3 is made up of 14 amino acids. After removal of 0 bases from V and 4 bases from J, the junction contained 0 bases not matched to a gene. CDR1 SGHRS and CDR2 YFSETQ come from the germline V gene. The CDR3 coding sequence is TGCGCCAGCAGCTTGGCTAGCGGGTACAATGAGCAGTTCTTC. Its translation: CASSLASGYNEQFF.

The chain combines TRBV10-3 with TRBJ2-5, with 16 bases identical to TRBD2. J lost 4 bases, V lost 0 bases, and 2 bases had no gene match. This CDR3 region has 17 residues. Germline CDR1 ENHRY, CDR2 SYGVKD. The CDR3: CAISESGLAGGLETQYF. The CDR3 DNA is TGTGCCATCAGTGAGTCGGGACTAGCGGGGGGGCTAGAGACCCAGTACTTC.

This chain links TRBV7-9 with TRBJ1-1; TRBD1 aligns across 7 bases. Germline V lookup: CDR1 SEHNR, CDR2 FQNEAQ (reference sequence). This CDR3 region has 13 residues. Trimming cost V 8 bases and J 4 bases; bases outside gene matches: 7. The CDR3 DNA reads TGTGCCAGCGTCCTCCCAGGGGGCACTGAAGCTTTCTTT. This translates into CASVLPGGTEAFF. Complete variable domain (other parts from reference TRBV7-9 and TRBJ1-1): DTGVSQNPRHKITKRGQNVTFRCDPISEHNRLYWYRQTLGQGPEFLTYFQNEAQLEKSRLLSDRFSAERPKGSFSTLEIQRTEQGDSAMYLCASVLPGGTEAFFGQGTRLTVV.

This rearrangement joins TRBV28 to TRBJ2-1, with TRBD2 matching over 10 bases. Trimming cost V 7 bases and J 2 bases; bases outside gene matches: 5. The CDR3 is 15 amino acids. The germline V gene encodes CDR1 MDHEN and CDR2 SYDVKM. This chain's CDR3 is CASNELAGTYNEQFF. The CDR3 nucleotides read TGTGCCAGCAATGAACTAGCGGGAACCTACAATGAGCAGTTCTTC. The variable domain in full, completed from reference TRBV28 and TRBJ2-1, reads DVKVTQSSRYLVKRTGEKVFLECVQDMDHENMFWYRQDPGLGLRLIYFSYDVKMKEKGDIPEGYSVSREKKERFSLILESASTNQTSMYLCASNELAGTYNEQFFGPGTRLTVL.

The V call is TRBV2, the J call TRBJ2-1; possible D gene TRBD2, 6 bases. Per germline, CDR1 SNHLY and CDR2 FYNNEI. This CDR3 comprises 13 residues. With 10 bases removed from V and 8 bases from J, the gap between germline ends came to 18 bases. CDR3 sequence reads: CATEGRTWDEQFF. CDR3 DNA sequence: TGTGCCACGGAGGGTAGGACTTGGGATGAGCAGTTCTTC.

This rearrangement joins TRBV5-1 to TRBJ2-3; 8 nucleotides line up with TRBD1. Germline CDR1 is SGHRS and CDR2 is YFSETQ. Unmatched junction bases numbered 11, after V lost 4 bases and J lost 4 bases. CDR3 length equals 16 residues. The CDR3 loop is CASSLGVDRASDTQYF. The CDR3 region has the DNA TGCGCCAGCAGCCTGGGCGTGGACAGGGCTTCAGATACGCAGTATTTT.

A single count supports this clone. This sequence joins TRBV19 and TRBJ1-2, with 7 bases aligning to TRBD1. The V gene's germline CDR1 is LNHDA and CDR2 SQIVND (reference sequence). The CDR3 is 14 amino acids. Trimming took 5 bases from V and 5 from J; bases not matched to a gene: 8. Here the CDR3 reads CASSSTGFSYGYTF. CDR3 DNA sequence: TGTGCCAGTAGTTCGACAGGGTTTAGTTATGGCTACACCTTC.

This CDR3 reads CASSFAGTGAYNEQFF. DNA for the CDR3: TGTGCCAGCAGTTTCGCCGGGACAGGAGCCTACAATGAGCAGTTCTTC. The V and J genes are TRBV27 and TRBJ2-1; 8 nucleotides agree with TRBD1. The CDR3 runs to 16 residues. CDR1 is MNHEY and CDR2 is SMNVEV in the germline V gene (reference sequence). The J segment lost 2 bases and the V segment lost 3 bases, leaving 6 bases of the junction unmatched.

J is TRBJ2-5 and V is TRBV18; 8 bases agree with TRBD1. Unmatched junction bases numbered 6, after V lost 6 bases and J lost 3 bases. CDR1 is KGHSH, CDR2 LQKENI, per germline. The CDR3 sequence is 14 residues long. The CDR3 loop is CASSPPTGEETQYF. CDR3 DNA: TGTGCCAGCTCTCCGCCGACAGGGGAAGAGACCCAGTACTTC.

The gene calls are TRBV29-1 and TRBJ1-1; tentatively, D is TRBD1 (5 bases). Germline-derived CDR1 and CDR2 are SQVTM and ANQGSEA. Trimming took 2 bases from V and 5 from J, leaving 15 bases between them. The CDR3 is 14 residues long. CDR3 protein: CSVEFSGLTTEAFF. In DNA form, the CDR3 reads TGCAGCGTTGAATTCTCAGGGTTGACGACTGAAGCTTTCTTT. The complete variable domain, with remaining parts taken from reference TRBV29-1 and TRBJ1-1, reads SAVISQKPSRDICQRGTSLTIQCQVDSQVTMMFWYRQQPGQSLTLIATANQGSEATYESGFVIDKFPISRPNLTFSTLTVSNMSPEDSSIYLCSVEFSGLTTEAFFGQGTRLTVV.

V and J are TRBV16 and TRBJ2-7; TRBD2 aligns across 7 bases. This CDR3 contains 14 residues. V lost 2 bases to trimming and J lost 3 bases; unmatched junction nucleotides: 4. The germline gives CDR1 KGHSY, CDR2 FQNENV. The CDR3: CASSQLASGYEQYF. The CDR3 DNA sequence: TGTGCCAGCAGCCAACTGGCTAGCGGCTACGAGCAGTACTTC.